This T cell receptor (beta chain) was sequenced in a study of blood T cell repertoires in COVID-19. On the study more broadly: Whether acute or convalescent, the COVID-19 samples came from the United States, Italy and Spain.

The CDR3 totals 13 residues. Germline V CDR1 and CDR2: MNHEY, SVGAGI. The V end was cut by 5 bases, the J end by 5 bases, with 12 bases between. Original methodology: Estimated nucleated cell counts came from reference gene primer amplification. Sequencing used immunoSEQ multiplex PCR; TCRdb keeps in-frame clones, though not all of them. Clonal size and the V and J genes are those of that table, whereas D and trimming came from the DNA. The sample has over 200,000 clones; about nine tenths are singletons. The sequence was collected from a woman between 40 and 50 years old with acute or convalescent COVID-19. Sequencing was done on a sample of peripheral blood. This sequence joins TRBV6-5 and TRBJ1-1; D is possibly TRBD1 (6 bases). As DNA, the CDR3 is TGTGCCAGCAGTCTACAGGGCAGTACTGAAGCTTTCTTT. It encodes CASSLQGSTEAFF.